The 11 T cell receptor beta chains below come from one sample, sequenced in a study of OX40 agonist ivuxolimab in advanced cancers. Data came from immunoSEQ multiplex PCR; TCRdb stores just in-frame clones and leaves some out. The sample includes about 50,000 clones, about four fifths of them seen just once. The specimen was CD4+ or CD8+ T cells sorted from blood, collected in a trial of the OX40 agonist ivuxolimab. These receptors were obtained from an adult with an advanced solid tumor such as melanoma, head and neck, liver or kidney cancer.

This rearrangement joins TRBV28 to TRBJ2-7, with a tentative D call TRBD2 (5 bases). The germline V and J ends were trimmed by 4 bases and 3 bases, with 16 bases remaining between them. The length of the CDR3 is 15 residues. From germline, CDR1 is MDHEN and CDR2 SYDVKM. Here the CDR3 reads CASSSLIGVHYEQYF. Here the CDR3 DNA reads TGTGCCAGCAGTTCTCTAATCGGGGTACACTACGAGCAGTACTTC.

The V gene is TRBV18, the J gene TRBJ1-1; D remains unclear. Deletions cut 10 bases from V and 6 bases from J, with 21 bases between. CDR3 length: 14 residues. The germline gives CDR1 KGHSH, CDR2 LQKENI. Here the CDR3 DNA reads TGTGCCACTCTGGATAAAAGAGGTGGGTCTGAAGCTTTCTTT. Its translation is CATLDKRGGSEAFF.

This clone was counted between two and nine times. The CDR3 protein is CASSADDRLTEAFF. CDR3 bases: TGTGCCAGCAGCGCAGATGACAGGCTCACTGAAGCTTTCTTT. This chain connects TRBV11-2 to TRBJ1-1; TRBD1 might be the D (6 bases). CDR3 size: 14 residues. The germline gives CDR1 SGHAT, CDR2 FQNNGV. Trimming took off 5 bases at V and 4 bases at J, with 14 bases between the two ends.

This clone was observed a few times. The chain is built from TRBV7-7 and TRBJ1-3, with no clear D. Germline V gene sequence: CDR1 SSHAT, CDR2 FNYEAQ (reference sequence). This CDR3 spans 19 amino acids. Between the trimmed V and J ends, which lost 1 base and 0 bases, there was a span of 19 bases. The CDR3 nucleotides read TGTGCCAGCAGCTTAGGAGCAACGGGCGAGGACTACTCTGGAAACACCATATATTTT. This gives the protein CASSLGATGEDYSGNTIYF.

The rearrangement joins TRBV29-1 to TRBJ1-2; maybe TRBD1 (5 bases). The CDR3 runs 14 residues. The V end lost 6 bases, the J end lost 8 bases, and 22 bases lay between the germline ends. Germline CDR1 and CDR2: SQVTM and ANQGSEA. CDR3 in amino acids: CSVGDWLAPRGYTF. CDR3 coding DNA: TGCAGCGTGGGGGACTGGCTCGCGCCGCGCGGCTACACCTTC. Drawing the rest from reference TRBV29-1 and TRBJ1-2, the complete variable domain is SAVISQKPSRDICQRGTSLTIQCQVDSQVTMMFWYRQQPGQSLTLIATANQGSEATYESGFVIDKFPISRPNLTFSTLTVSNMSPEDSSIYLCSVGDWLAPRGYTFGSGTRLTVV.

The genes are TRBV5-4 and TRBJ1-2; TRBD1 agrees at 9 bases. Per the germline V gene, CDR1 is SGHNT and CDR2 is YYREEE (reference sequence). The J segment lost 8 bases and the V segment lost 1 base, leaving 15 bases of the junction unmatched. The CDR3 has 17 residues. The CDR3 here is CASSLRTGAHGIGGYTF. CDR3 nucleotides: TGTGCCAGCAGCTTGCGGACAGGGGCGCATGGAATCGGGGGCTACACCTTC.

V is TRBV5-1 and J is TRBJ1-3, with unresolved D. Trimming took off 5 bases at V and 4 bases at J, with 10 bases between the two ends. The germline gives CDR1 SGHRS, CDR2 YFSETQ. The CDR3 runs to 13 residues. Here the CDR3 DNA reads TGCGCCAGCAGGACGGACTTGGGAAACACCATATATTTT. This encodes CASRTDLGNTIYF.

V is TRBV7-2 and J is TRBJ1-1; D is ambiguous. CDR3 length: 14 residues. Trimming cost V 0 bases and J 1 base, with 6 bases left between them. Germline V gene lookup returns CDR1 SGHTA and CDR2 FQGNSA. CDR3 DNA sequence: TGTGCCAGCAGCTTAGCACGGAAGAACACTGAAGCTTTCTTT. Translating gives CASSLARKNTEAFF. Full variable domain (missing parts from reference TRBV7-2 and TRBJ1-1): GAGVSQSPSNKVTEKGKDVELRCDPISGHTALYWYRQSLGQGLEFLIYFQGNSAPDKSGLPSDRFSAERTGGSVSTLTIQRTQQEDSAVYLCASSLARKNTEAFFGQGTRLTVV.

The V and J genes are TRBV27 and TRBJ1-2; TRBD1 is a possible D gene (6 bases). The CDR3 has 15 residues. V was clipped by 0 bases and J by 7 bases, with 15 bases between them. Germline-derived CDR1 and CDR2 are MNHEY and SMNVEV (reference sequence). CDR3 loop: CASSLSWGARSGYTF. CDR3 nucleotide sequence: TGTGCCAGCAGTTTATCGTGGGGGGCGCGGAGTGGCTACACCTTC.

J is TRBJ2-3 and V is TRBV11-2; a possible D gene is TRBD2 (6 bases). Trimming shortened V by 1 base and J by 5 bases, and 13 bases separated the two germline ends. CDR3 length equals 15 residues. Germline V gene sequence: CDR1 SGHAT, CDR2 FQNNGV. CDR3 in amino acids: CASSLVHSGQDTQYF. The CDR3, as DNA: TGTGCCAGCAGCTTAGTCCATAGCGGACAAGATACGCAGTATTTT.

The genes are TRBV12-5 and TRBJ1-1, with 7 bases fitting TRBD1. The V gene end was trimmed by 1 base and the J gene end by 0 bases; junction bases not matched to a gene: 14. Per the germline V gene, CDR1 is LGHNT and CDR2 is FRNRAP. This CDR3 is 19 amino acids long. The CDR3 reads CASGLGRPGQSDLNTEAFF. In DNA, the CDR3 is TGTGCTAGTGGTTTGGGACGACCGGGACAGAGTGACTTGAACACTGAAGCTTTCTTT.